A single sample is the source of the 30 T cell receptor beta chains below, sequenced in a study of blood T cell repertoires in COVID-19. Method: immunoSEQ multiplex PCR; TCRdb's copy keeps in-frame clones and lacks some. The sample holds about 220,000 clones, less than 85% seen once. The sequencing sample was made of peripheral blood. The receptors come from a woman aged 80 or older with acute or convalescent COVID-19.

The CDR3 DNA reads as TGTGCCAGCAGCGTAGGTTCCACTTCCAACACCATATATTTT. The encoded protein is CASSVGSTSNTIYF. This sequence joins TRBV9 and TRBJ1-3; D remains unclear. V was trimmed by 0 bases and J by 7 bases, leaving 11 bases between them. CDR3 size: 14 residues. Germline V gene sequence: CDR1 SGDLS, CDR2 YYNGEE.

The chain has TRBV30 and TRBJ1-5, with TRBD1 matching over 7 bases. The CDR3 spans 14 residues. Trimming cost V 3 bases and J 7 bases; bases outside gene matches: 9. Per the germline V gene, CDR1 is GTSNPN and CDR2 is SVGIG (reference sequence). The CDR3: CAWRNRGGGQPQHF. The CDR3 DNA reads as TGTGCCTGGAGGAACCGAGGGGGCGGCCAGCCCCAGCATTTT.

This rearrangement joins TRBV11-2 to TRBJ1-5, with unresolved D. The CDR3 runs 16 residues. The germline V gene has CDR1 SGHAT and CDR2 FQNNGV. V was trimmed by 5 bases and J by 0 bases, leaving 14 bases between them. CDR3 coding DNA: TGTGCCAGCAGCCCAGGCCCAGTGTCTAGCAATCAGCCCCAGCATTTT. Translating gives CASSPGPVSSNQPQHF.

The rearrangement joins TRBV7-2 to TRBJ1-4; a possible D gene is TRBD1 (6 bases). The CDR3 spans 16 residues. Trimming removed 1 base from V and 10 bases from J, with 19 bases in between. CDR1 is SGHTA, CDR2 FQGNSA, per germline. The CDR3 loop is CASSLDLGTPAPKLFF. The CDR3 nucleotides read TGTGCCAGCAGCTTAGATCTAGGGACACCAGCTCCAAAACTGTTTTTT. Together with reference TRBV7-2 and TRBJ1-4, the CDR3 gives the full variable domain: GAGVSQSPSNKVTEKGKDVELRCDPISGHTALYWYRQSLGQGLEFLIYFQGNSAPDKSGLPSDRFSAERTGGSVSTLTIQRTQQEDSAVYLCASSLDLGTPAPKLFFGSGTQLSVL.

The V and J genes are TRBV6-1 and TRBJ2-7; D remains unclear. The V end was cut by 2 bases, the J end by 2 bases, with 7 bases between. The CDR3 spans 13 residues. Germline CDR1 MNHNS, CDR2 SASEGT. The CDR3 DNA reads TGTGCCAGCAGTGAACATCAGGCCTACGAGCAGTACTTC. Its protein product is CASSEHQAYEQYF.

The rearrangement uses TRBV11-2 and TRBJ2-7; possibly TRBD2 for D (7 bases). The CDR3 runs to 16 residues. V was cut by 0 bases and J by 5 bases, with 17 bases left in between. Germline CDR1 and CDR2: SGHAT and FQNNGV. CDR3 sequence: CASSLDRGAGRHEQYF. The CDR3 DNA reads TGTGCCAGCAGCTTAGATCGGGGGGCAGGGCGGCACGAGCAGTACTTC.

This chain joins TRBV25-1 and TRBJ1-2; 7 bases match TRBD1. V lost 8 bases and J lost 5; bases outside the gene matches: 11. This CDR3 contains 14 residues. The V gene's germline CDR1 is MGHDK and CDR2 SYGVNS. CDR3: CASLLSGTAYGYTF. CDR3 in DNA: TGTGCCAGCCTTCTTTCCGGGACAGCATATGGCTACACCTTC.

CDR3 residues: CASARGQTNYGYTF. The CDR3, as DNA: TGTGCCAGCGCCCGGGGACAGACAAACTATGGCTACACCTTC. The chain links TRBV3-1 (or the pseudogene TRBV3-2) to TRBJ1-2; TRBD1 agrees at 7 bases. The CDR3 has 14 amino acids. The junction had 8 bases not matched to a gene; V was cut back by 8 bases and J by 2 bases. Germline CDR1 is LGHDT and CDR2 is YNNKEL (reference sequence).

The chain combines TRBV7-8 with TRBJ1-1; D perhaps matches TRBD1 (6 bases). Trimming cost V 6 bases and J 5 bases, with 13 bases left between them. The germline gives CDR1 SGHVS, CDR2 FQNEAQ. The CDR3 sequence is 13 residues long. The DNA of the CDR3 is TGTGCCAGCAGTCTTCAGGGGATGACTGAAGCTTTCTTT. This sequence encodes CASSLQGMTEAFF.

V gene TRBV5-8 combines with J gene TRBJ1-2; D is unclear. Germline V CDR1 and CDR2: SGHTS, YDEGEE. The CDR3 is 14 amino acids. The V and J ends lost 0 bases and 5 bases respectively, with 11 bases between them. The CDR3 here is CASSLEESVYGYTF. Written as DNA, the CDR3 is TGTGCCAGCAGCTTGGAAGAGAGCGTTTATGGCTACACCTTC.

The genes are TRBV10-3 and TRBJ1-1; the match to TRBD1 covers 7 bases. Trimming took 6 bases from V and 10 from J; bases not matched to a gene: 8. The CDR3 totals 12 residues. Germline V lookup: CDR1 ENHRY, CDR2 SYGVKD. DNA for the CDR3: TGTGCCATCAGCGAGGACAGGTCGGGAGCTTTCTTT. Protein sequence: CAISEDRSGAFF.

The CDR3 DNA reads TGTGCCAGCAGTGACAGGGGCGATAATTCACCCCTCCACTTT. It codes for CASSDRGDNSPLHF. The gene calls are TRBV3-1 (or the pseudogene TRBV3-2) and TRBJ1-6; 8 nucleotides match TRBD1. CDR1 and CDR2 from the germline V gene are LGHDT and YNNKEL (reference sequence). The junction had 3 bases not matched to a gene; V was cut back by 6 bases and J by 5 bases. The CDR3 extends over 14 amino acids.

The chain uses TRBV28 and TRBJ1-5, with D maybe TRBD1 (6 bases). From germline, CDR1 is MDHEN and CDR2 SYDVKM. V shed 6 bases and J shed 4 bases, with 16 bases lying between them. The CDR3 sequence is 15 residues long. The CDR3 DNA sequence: TGTGCCAGCAGGACCATACAGGGTCGGAATCAGCCCCAGCATTTT. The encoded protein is CASRTIQGRNQPQHF.

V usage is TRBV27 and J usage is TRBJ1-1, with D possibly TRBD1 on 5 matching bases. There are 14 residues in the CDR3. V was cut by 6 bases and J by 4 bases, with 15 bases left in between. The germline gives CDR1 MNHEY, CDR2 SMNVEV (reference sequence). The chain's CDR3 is CASSLDRTITEAFF. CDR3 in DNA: TGTGCCAGCAGCCTAGACAGAACCATCACTGAAGCTTTCTTT.

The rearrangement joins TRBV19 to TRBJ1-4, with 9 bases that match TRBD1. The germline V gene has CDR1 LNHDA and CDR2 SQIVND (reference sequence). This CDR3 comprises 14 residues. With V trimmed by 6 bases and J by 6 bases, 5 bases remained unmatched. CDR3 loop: CASRSTGGDEKLFF. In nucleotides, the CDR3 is TGTGCCAGTAGGTCGACAGGGGGGGATGAAAAACTGTTTTTT. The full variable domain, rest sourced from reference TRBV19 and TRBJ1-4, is DGGITQSPKYLFRKEGQNVTLSCEQNLNHDAMYWYRQDPGQGLRLIYYSQIVNDFQKGDIAEGYSVSREKKESFPLTVTSAQKNPTAFYLCASRSTGGDEKLFFGSGTQLSVL.

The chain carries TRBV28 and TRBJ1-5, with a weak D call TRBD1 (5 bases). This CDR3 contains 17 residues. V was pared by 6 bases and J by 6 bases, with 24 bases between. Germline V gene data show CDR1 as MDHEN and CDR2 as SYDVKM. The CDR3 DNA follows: TGTGCCAGCAGCCAGCCGGGGGGGTCCGGGTTCCGTCAGCCCCAGCATTTT. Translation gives CASSQPGGSGFRQPQHF.

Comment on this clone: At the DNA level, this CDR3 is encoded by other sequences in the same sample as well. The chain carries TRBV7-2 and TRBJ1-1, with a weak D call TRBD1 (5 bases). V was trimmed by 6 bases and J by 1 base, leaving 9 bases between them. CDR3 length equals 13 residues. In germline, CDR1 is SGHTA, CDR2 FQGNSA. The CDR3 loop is CASSLTENTEAFF. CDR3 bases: TGTGCCAGCAGTTTGACAGAGAACACTGAAGCTTTCTTT.

In DNA form, the CDR3 reads TGTGCCAGCAGTGAGTCCCAGGAAAATTCACCCCTCCACTTT. Protein: CASSESQENSPLHF. The chain carries TRBV2 and TRBJ1-6; D remains unclear. The length of the CDR3 is 14 residues. Germline loops: CDR1 SNHLY, CDR2 FYNNEI. V lost 3 bases to trimming and J lost 7 bases, with 10 bases between them.

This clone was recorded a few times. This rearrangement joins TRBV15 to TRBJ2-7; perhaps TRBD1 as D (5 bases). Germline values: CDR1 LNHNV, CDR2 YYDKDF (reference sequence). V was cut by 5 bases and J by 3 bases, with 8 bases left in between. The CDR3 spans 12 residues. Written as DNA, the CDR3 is TGTGCCACCAGCCGCGGACACTACGAGCAGTACTTC. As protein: CATSRGHYEQYF.

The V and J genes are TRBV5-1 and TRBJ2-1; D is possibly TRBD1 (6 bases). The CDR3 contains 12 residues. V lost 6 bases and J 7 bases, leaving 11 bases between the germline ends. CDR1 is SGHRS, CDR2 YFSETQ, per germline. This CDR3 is CASKEGENEQFF. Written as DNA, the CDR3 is TGCGCCAGCAAAGAGGGGGAGAATGAGCAGTTCTTC.

The CDR3 is CASSPLGGASNQPQHF. The CDR3 bases are TGTGCCAGCAGTCCCTTAGGAGGGGCTAGCAATCAGCCCCAGCATTTT. The gene calls are TRBV27 and TRBJ1-5, with TRBD1 as a possible D gene (5 bases). Trimming removed 5 bases at V and 0 bases at J, with 14 bases between. Per the germline V gene, CDR1 is MNHEY and CDR2 is SMNVEV (reference sequence). There are 16 residues in the CDR3.

The CDR3 protein is CASSLAATIQETQYF. The DNA for the CDR3 is TGCGCCAGCAGCTTGGCAGCGACGATACAAGAGACCCAGTACTTC. The chain carries TRBV5-1 and TRBJ2-5; D is ambiguous. V lost 0 bases and J lost 2, with 11 bases in between. Per germline, CDR1 SGHRS and CDR2 YFSETQ. This CDR3 spans 15 amino acids.

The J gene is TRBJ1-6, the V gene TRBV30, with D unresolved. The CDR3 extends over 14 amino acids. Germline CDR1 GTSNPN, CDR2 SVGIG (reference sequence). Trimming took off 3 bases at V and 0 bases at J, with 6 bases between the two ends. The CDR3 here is CAWRWSSYNSPLHF. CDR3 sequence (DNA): TGTGCCTGGAGGTGGAGCTCCTATAATTCACCCCTCCACTTT.

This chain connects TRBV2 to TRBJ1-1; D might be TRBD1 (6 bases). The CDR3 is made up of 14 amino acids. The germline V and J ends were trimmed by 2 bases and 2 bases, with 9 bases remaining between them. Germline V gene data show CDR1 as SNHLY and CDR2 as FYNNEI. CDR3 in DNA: TGTGCCAGCAGTGAATGGGGACAAAACACTGAAGCTTTCTTT. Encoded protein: CASSEWGQNTEAFF.

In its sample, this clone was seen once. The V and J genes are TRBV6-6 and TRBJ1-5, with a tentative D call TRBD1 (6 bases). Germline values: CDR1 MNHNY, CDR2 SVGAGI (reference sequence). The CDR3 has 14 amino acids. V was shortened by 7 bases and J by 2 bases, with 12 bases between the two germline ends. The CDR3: CASNRRGGNQPQHF. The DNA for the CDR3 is TGTGCCAGCAACCGCAGGGGTGGCAATCAGCCCCAGCATTTT.

The DNA of the CDR3 is TGCGCCAGCAGCTTGGATGAGGGCAGAATCTACGAGCAGTACTTC. Translating it yields CASSLDEGRIYEQYF. The chain couples TRBV5-1 to TRBJ2-7, with D perhaps matching TRBD2 (5 bases). Per germline, CDR1 SGHRS and CDR2 YFSETQ. With 0 bases removed from V and 3 bases from J, the gap between germline ends came to 13 bases. This CDR3 has 15 residues.

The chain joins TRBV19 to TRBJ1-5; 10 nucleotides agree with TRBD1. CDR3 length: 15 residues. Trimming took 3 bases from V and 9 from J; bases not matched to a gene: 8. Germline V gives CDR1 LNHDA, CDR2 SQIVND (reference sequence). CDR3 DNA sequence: TGTGCCAGTAGTATGGGGACAGGGGAATTAGGGCCCCAGCATTTT. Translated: CASSMGTGELGPQHF. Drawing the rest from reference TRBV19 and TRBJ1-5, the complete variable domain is DGGITQSPKYLFRKEGQNVTLSCEQNLNHDAMYWYRQDPGQGLRLIYYSQIVNDFQKGDIAEGYSVSREKKESFPLTVTSAQKNPTAFYLCASSMGTGELGPQHFGDGTRLSIL.

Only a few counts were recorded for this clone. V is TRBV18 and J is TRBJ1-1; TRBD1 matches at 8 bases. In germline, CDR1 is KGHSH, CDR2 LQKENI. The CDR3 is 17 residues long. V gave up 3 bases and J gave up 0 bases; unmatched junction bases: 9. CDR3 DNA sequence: TGTGCCAGCTCACCGGCTCCCGGGACAGGACTGAACACTGAAGCTTTCTTT. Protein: CASSPAPGTGLNTEAFF. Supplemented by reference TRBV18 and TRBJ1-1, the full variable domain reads NAGVMQNPRHLVRRRGQEARLRCSPMKGHSHVYWYRQLPEEGLKFMVYLQKENIIDESGMPKERFSAEFPKEGPSILRIQQVVRGDSAAYFCASSPAPGTGLNTEAFFGQGTRLTVV.

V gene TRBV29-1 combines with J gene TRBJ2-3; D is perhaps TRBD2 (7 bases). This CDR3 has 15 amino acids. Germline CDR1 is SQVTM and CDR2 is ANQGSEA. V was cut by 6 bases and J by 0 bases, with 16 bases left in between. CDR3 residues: CSVARGAFSTDTQYF. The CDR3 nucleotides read TGCAGCGTCGCTCGGGGGGCTTTTAGCACAGATACGCAGTATTTT.

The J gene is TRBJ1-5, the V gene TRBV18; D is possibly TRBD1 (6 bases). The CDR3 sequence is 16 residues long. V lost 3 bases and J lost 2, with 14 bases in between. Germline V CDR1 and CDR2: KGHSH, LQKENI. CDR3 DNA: TGTGCCAGCTCACCGACAGGCCTTGCGGGCAATCAGCCCCAGCATTTT. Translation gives CASSPTGLAGNQPQHF.